This TCR beta chain is drawn from a study of blood T cell repertoires in COVID-19 (dated by TCRdb to between 2020 and 2021). Study-wide context: Samples covering the acute and convalescent phases of COVID-19 were provided by collaborators in the United States, Italy and Spain. The prospective study material was composed of cDNA or gDNA derived from T cells, B-cell-depleted T cells, or PBMCs. The dataset comprised deeply sampled blood TCRbeta repertoires from subjects exposed to, actively infected with, or recovered from COVID-19. The repertoires were made available in a free public database intended to serve as a resource for research on the immune response to SARS-CoV-2. Samples came from the ongoing ImmuneRACE study (first 160 participants) plus 1,254 subjects from 6 global collaborators. The sample metadata nearly always contained a de-identified subject ID, COVID-19 status, age in years and sex. Where available, HLA class I and class II types were obtained from metadata supplied by the sample provider rather than from assay-based typing. What the authors observed across the whole study: The amount of clinical and demographic metadata varied by source and participant and was provided uncurated.

Including cysteine and phenylalanine, the CDR3 has 16 amino acids. The sequence is cut down to CDR3 DNA, 48 bases in frame from base 1. Taken from the germline V gene (reference sequence), the CDR1 and CDR2 loops are LGHDT and YNNKEL. Germline trimming: 4 bases from V, 4 bases from J; junction bases outside gene matches: 6. Participants in the prospective study were aged roughly 18 to 90 years, lived in more than 20 United States geographic areas, and enrolled through a virtual design. Cohort assignment in the prospective study relied on participant-reported clinical history from a screening survey and a study questionnaire. Recovered participants in ImmuneRACE Cohort 3 were defined as having two consecutive negative NP/OP PCR tests, clearance from a healthcare professional, or resolution of symptoms. In the prospective study, mobile phlebotomists collected whole blood, serum and a nasopharyngeal or oropharyngeal swab from each participant. Additional blood draws and questionnaires over an approximately 2-month period could optionally be provided by prospective study participants. Before DNA extraction, blood samples from the prospective study were shipped at room temperature or frozen.

Concerning this clone: Its antigen remains undetermined. No qualities accompany the bases; no much larger clone lies one base away.

TCRbeta CDR3 regions were amplified from genomic DNA using the immunoSEQ Assay, a bias-controlled multiplex PCR. The original pipeline was this. Nucleated cell counts per sample were estimated from amplification of reference gene primers within the assay. To quantify the absolute abundance of each unique TCRbeta CDR3 rearrangement, sequence reads were collapsed and filtered. For each sample, productive Simpson clonality was calculated by taking the square root of Simpson's diversity index across productive rearrangements. TCRdb took this table from immuneACCESS and kept in-frame rearrangements with V and J called. Such tables lack part of the clones; where checked against another copy, unresolved V genes explain under half of the gap, and the rest is unexplained. Clonal size and the V and J genes are those of that table, whereas D and trimming came from the DNA. Present in this sample are over 200,000 clones, approximately 90% of which were seen just once. Of the sample, less than 20% is held by the ten largest clones.

The chain employs TRBV3-1 (or the pseudogene TRBV3-2) and TRBJ2-4; TRBD2 agrees with 11 junctional bases. This receptor was obtained from a man younger than 35 who had recovered from COVID-19. The sequenced material came from PBMCs or T cells enriched from blood (not recorded which). The CDR3 loop reads CASSRSGTSGKNIQYF. The DNA sequence is given as TGTGCCAGCAGCCGTTCGGGGACTAGCGGAAAAAACATTCAGTACTTC.